The T cell receptor beta chain described here comes from a study of control samples from healthy donors and cancer patients. Some clones are missing from TCRdb's copy, which holds only in-frame ones; the method was immunoSEQ multiplex PCR. The sample has around 140,000 clones, around 90% seen once. CDR3 length: 10 residues. Germline CDR1 is SNHLY and CDR2 is FYNNEI. Trimming left V 5 bases short and J 3 bases short, with 1 base between. This clonotype was sampled from a man aged 40-49 years in good health. V and J are TRBV2 and TRBJ1-1; D remains ambiguous. The sequenced material came from blood. Here the CDR3 reads CASSYTEAFF. The CDR3 DNA reads as TGTGCCAGCAGTTACACTGAAGCTTTCTTT.